These 20 T cell receptor beta chains originate from one sample sequenced in a study of spatial heterogeneity in lung cancer. Time point specified: sample taken at primary tumor resection. MiXCR was run by TCRdb on the 5' RACE reads, yielding one entry per CDR3 protein. This table has around 3,000 distinct CDR3 sequences, 4.5% to 5% appearing once. Specimen: normal lung tissue next to the tumor, collected at surgery. Receptors were obtained from a male donor with early-stage non-small cell lung cancer.

This clonotype was found a few times. The V and J genes are TRBV7-9 and TRBJ2-6, with 7 bases fitting TRBD1. Germline V gene data show CDR1 as SEHNR and CDR2 as FQNEAQ (reference sequence). V gave up 5 bases and J gave up 0 bases; unmatched junction bases: 13. The CDR3 spans 19 residues. The CDR3 spells CASSPPFRDRSSGANVLTF. For the CDR3, the DNA is TGTGCCAGCAGCCCACCTTTCCGGGACAGAAGCTCTGGGGCCAACGTCCTGACTTTC.

This clonotype was detected ten times or more. V gene TRBV20-1 combines with J gene TRBJ2-1; TRBD2 matches at 8 bases. CDR1 is DFQATT, CDR2 SNEGSKA, per germline (reference sequence). The CDR3 consists of 15 residues. The J segment lost 8 bases and the V segment lost 0 bases, leaving 9 bases of the junction unmatched. The CDR3 sequence: CSAREPAGAMYEQFF. As DNA, the CDR3 is TGCAGTGCTAGAGAACCAGCGGGAGCTATGTATGAGCAGTTCTTC.

This clonotype is deemed medium-sized (0.01 to 0.1%). V usage is TRBV10-3 and J usage is TRBJ2-5; D not certain. The V and J ends lost 8 bases and 4 bases respectively, with 11 bases between them. The CDR3 has 12 residues. Looked up from germline, CDR1 is ENHRY and CDR2 is SYGVKD. CDR3 bases: TGTGCCATCCGACCGGAAGGAGAGACCCAGTACTTC. Translation gives CAIRPEGETQYF.

This clonotype counts as medium-sized (0.01 to 0.1%). V and J are TRBV19 and TRBJ2-2; D gene ambiguous. Trimming shortened V by 6 bases and J by 3 bases, and 20 bases separated the two germline ends. Germline loops: CDR1 LNHDA, CDR2 SQIVND (reference sequence). This CDR3 comprises 17 residues. The CDR3 protein is CASRRGLMADYTGELFF. For the CDR3, the DNA is TGTGCCAGTAGGCGAGGTTTGATGGCAGATTACACCGGGGAGCTGTTTTTT.

In its sample, this clonotype ranks as medium-sized. This sequence joins TRBV24-1 and TRBJ2-1; 10 nucleotides align to TRBD2. The ends lost 6 bases at V and 9 bases at J; junction bases unmatched: 7. The CDR3 length is 14 residues. Looked up from germline, CDR1 is KGHDR and CDR2 is SFDVKD. This CDR3 reads CATSRLAGVGEQFF. Written as DNA, the CDR3 is TGTGCCACCAGTCGGCTAGCGGGAGTGGGTGAGCAGTTCTTC.

By its share, this clonotype is medium-sized (0.01 to 0.1%). V and J are TRBV3-2 and TRBJ1-2; the DNA was not compared with TRBD1, the D call given in the table. TRBV3-2 is recorded as a pseudogene. The CDR3 is 14 residues long. For the CDR3, the DNA is TGTGCCAGCAGCCAAGTCCTCGACAGGCAAGGCTACACCTTC. The encoded protein is CASSQVLDRQGYTF.

In its sample, this clonotype was seen a few times. The rearrangement links TRBV4-2 to TRBJ2-4, with a weak D call TRBD2 (6 bases). The CDR3 consists of 15 residues. Trimming removed 1 base from V and 4 bases from J, with 11 bases in between. Germline loops: CDR1 LGHNA, CDR2 YNFKEQ. CDR3 protein: CASSQGEEGKNIQYF. In DNA, the CDR3 is TGTGCCAGCAGCCAAGGGGAGGAAGGGAAAAACATTCAGTACTTC.

Sample share makes this clonotype medium-sized (0.01 to 0.1%). The chain combines TRBV5-1 with TRBJ2-1; 9 bases agree with TRBD2. Losses at the gene ends were 2 bases for V and 4 bases for J; bases not matched to a gene: 4. There are 15 residues in the CDR3. Germline V lookup: CDR1 SGHRS, CDR2 YFSETQ. The DNA of the CDR3 is TGCGCCAGCAGCTTAGGGCTAGCGGGATACAATGAGCAGTTCTTC. Translated: CASSLGLAGYNEQFF.

This clonotype was counted only a few times. The chain carries TRBV4-1 and TRBJ2-7; TRBD2 matches at 8 bases. CDR3 length: 15 residues. The trim removed 4 bases at V and 2 bases at J, leaving 7 bases unmatched. The V gene's germline CDR1 is MGHRA and CDR2 YSYEKL. The CDR3 loop is CASSPQAGDTYEQYF. For the CDR3, the DNA is TGCGCCAGCAGCCCCCAAGCGGGAGATACCTACGAGCAGTACTTC.

This clonotype was recorded many times. The chain joins TRBV9 to TRBJ1-1, with a possible D match to TRBD1 (5 bases). Germline V gene lookup returns CDR1 SGDLS and CDR2 YYNGEE. The CDR3 length is 15 residues. V was clipped by 0 bases and J by 4 bases, with 13 bases between them. The CDR3 is CASSVVSRGFTEAFF. The CDR3 DNA is TGTGCCAGCAGCGTAGTCTCGAGGGGCTTCACTGAAGCTTTCTTT.

V is TRBV23-1 and J is TRBJ2-1; 7 bases agree with TRBD1. TRBV23-1 is recorded as an ORF, its role being uncertain. V shed 1 base, J shed 3 bases, and the junction held 3 bases outside the gene matches. The CDR3 runs to 15 residues. This CDR3 is CASSQLDRFYNEQFF. For the CDR3, the DNA is TGCGCCAGCAGTCAATTGGACAGGTTCTACAATGAGCAGTTCTTC.

This clonotype is termed medium-sized. The chain carries TRBV25-1 and TRBJ2-1, with 16 bases lining up with TRBD2. The length of the CDR3 is 14 residues. Germline V CDR1 and CDR2: MGHDK, SYGVNS. The V segment lost 6 bases and the J segment 8 bases; nucleotides outside the gene matches: 1. The CDR3 protein is CASSGTSGRDEQFF. The CDR3 DNA reads as TGTGCCAGCAGCGGGACTAGCGGGAGGGATGAGCAGTTCTTC.

This clonotype ranks as medium-sized (0.01 to 0.1%). The chain is built from TRBV4-3 and TRBJ2-3; 8 bases match TRBD2. This CDR3 comprises 14 residues. Unmatched junction bases numbered 2, after V lost 0 bases and J lost 6 bases. CDR1 LGHNA and CDR2 YSLEER come from the germline V gene. The CDR3: CASSQDLAGDTQYF. Here the CDR3 DNA reads TGCGCCAGCAGCCAAGATTTAGCGGGGGATACGCAGTATTTT.

This clonotype is medium-sized. The CDR3 sequence is CATSDPGLAGTSEQYF. The CDR3 coding sequence is TGTGCCACCAGTGACCCCGGACTAGCGGGGACATCCGAGCAGTACTTC. J is TRBJ2-7 and V is TRBV24-1, with 12 bases fitting TRBD2. V lost 4 bases to trimming and J lost 6 bases; unmatched junction nucleotides: 9. Germline V gene lookup returns CDR1 KGHDR and CDR2 SFDVKD. The CDR3 is 16 amino acids.

Relative to its sample, this clonotype is medium-sized. This chain uses TRBV29-1 with TRBJ2-2; 7 nucleotides match TRBD1. This CDR3 is 15 amino acids long. V lost 5 bases, J lost 5 bases, and 11 bases stayed unmatched. Germline CDR1 and CDR2: SQVTM and ANQGSEA. The CDR3 DNA reads as TGCAGCGTTTACGGGACAGACCCCGAGACCGGGGAGCTGTTTTTT. Translation gives CSVYGTDPETGELFF.

This clonotype has ten or more counts. In DNA, the CDR3 is TGTGCCAGCAGCACCCGCCCGCACGGTGTGCCCCGGGAGACCCAGTACTTC. It yields the protein CASSTRPHGVPRETQYF. This chain connects TRBV21-1 to TRBJ2-5; the table's D call of TRBD2 was not tested on the DNA. TRBV21-1 represents a pseudogene. This CDR3 has 17 residues.

Many counts were recorded for this clonotype. This chain uses TRBV7-3 with TRBJ2-5, with D perhaps matching TRBD1 or TRBD2 (5 bases each). V was trimmed by 6 bases and J by 3 bases, leaving 11 bases between them. The length of the CDR3 is 13 residues. The germline V gene encodes CDR1 SGHTA and CDR2 FQGTGA. The DNA of the CDR3 is TGTGCCAGCAGTCCGGGACCGGAAGAGACCCAGTACTTC. It yields the protein CASSPGPEETQYF.

The chain uses TRBV7-9 and TRBJ2-7, with D perhaps being TRBD1 or TRBD2 (5 bases each). V was trimmed by 5 bases and J by 2 bases, leaving 19 bases between them. The CDR3 is 16 amino acids. Germline V lookup: CDR1 SEHNR, CDR2 FQNEAQ (reference sequence). CDR3 amino acids: CASSPGTSQSTYEQYF. CDR3 in DNA: TGTGCCAGCAGCCCTGGGACCTCGCAATCTACCTACGAGCAGTACTTC.

This clonotype counts as medium-sized (0.01 to 0.1%). The rearrangement uses TRBV2 and TRBJ2-2; 12 bases match TRBD2. J was trimmed by 4 bases and V by 4 bases; bases with no gene match: 1. Germline CDR1 is SNHLY and CDR2 is FYNNEI. The CDR3 contains 15 residues. The CDR3 coding sequence is TGTGCCAGCAGTGGGACTAGCGGGGCCACCGGGGAGCTGTTTTTT. It encodes CASSGTSGATGELFF.

Ten or more counts support this clonotype. The J gene is TRBJ2-7, the V gene TRBV12-3 or TRBV12-4; D is perhaps TRBD1 (5 bases). Trimming cost V 0 bases and J 4 bases, with 7 bases left between them. CDR3 length equals 13 residues. The CDR3 DNA follows: TGTGCCAGCAGTTTAGCGAAGGGGTACGAGCAGTACTTC. Amino acid sequence: CASSLAKGYEQYF.